The clone carrying this T cell receptor beta chain was counted only a few times. This sample is drawn from a study of blood T cell repertoires in COVID-19. The table came from immunoSEQ multiplex PCR; TCRdb's copy has only in-frame clones and leaves some out. The repertoire includes approximately 130,000 clones, 84% of them detected once, and roughly 13% sits in the top ten. V was shortened by 0 bases and J by 5 bases, with 8 bases between the two germline ends. CDR1 and CDR2 (germline): SGDLS, YYNGEE. CDR3 length: 13 amino acids. Sequenced input: peripheral blood. This TCR came from a human donor in a cohort sampled during active COVID-19. The J gene is TRBJ1-1, the V gene TRBV9; D call uncertain. The CDR3 nucleotides read TGTGCCAGCAGCGTAGAAGGAGGGACTGAAGCTTTCTTT. It is translated as CASSVEGGTEAFF.